Each of the 11 T cell receptor beta chains below was sequenced from the same sample in a study of blood T cells in healthy people across ages. The second PCR ran about 6 to 12 cycles with a sample-barcoded 5' primer and J-beta primers. Using its own MiXCR run on the 5' RACE reads, TCRdb lists one record per CDR3 protein. This table holds 800,000 to 950,000 distinct CDR3 sequences, roughly 34% found once. The sequenced sample was blood. The receptor set was obtained from a man between 18 and 35 years old in good health.

The chain is built from TRBV12-1 and TRBJ1-5. TRBV12-1 is annotated as a pseudogene. CDR3 length: 12 residues. DNA of the CDR3: TGTGCCAGCAGCCGACACGATCAGCCCCAGCATTTT. Translation gives CASSRHDQPQHF.

The chain employs TRBV27 and TRBJ2-1; 7 nucleotides align to TRBD2. CDR1 is MNHEY, CDR2 SMNVEV, per germline (reference sequence). The ends lost 2 bases at V and 7 bases at J; junction bases unmatched: 5. The CDR3 sequence is 14 residues long. The CDR3: CASSLGGSINEQFF. The CDR3 nucleotides read TGTGCCAGCAGTTTAGGCGGGAGTATAAATGAGCAGTTCTTC.

This clonotype appeared a few times. The chain joins TRBV7-2 to TRBJ1-5; no clear D. Germline lookup yields CDR1 SGHTA and CDR2 FQGNSA. The CDR3 contains 16 residues. V was trimmed by 0 bases and J by 7 bases, leaving 16 bases between them. CDR3 sequence: CASSLAPPRVGQPQHF. In DNA, the CDR3 is TGTGCCAGCAGCTTAGCACCCCCTCGGGTGGGCCAGCCCCAGCATTTT.

This clonotype has just a few counts. J is TRBJ1-5 and V is TRBV7-9, with 9 bases matching TRBD1. Germline CDR1 SEHNR, CDR2 FQNEAQ (reference sequence). The CDR3 sequence is 16 residues long. Losses at the gene ends were 3 bases for V and 2 bases for J; bases not matched to a gene: 5. The chain's CDR3 is CASSFTGGRGNQPQHF. Here the CDR3 DNA reads TGTGCCAGCAGCTTCACAGGGGGCCGAGGCAATCAGCCCCAGCATTTT.

This clonotype showed up just a few times. V is TRBV13 and J is TRBJ2-4; a weak D match, TRBD2 (5 bases). V was trimmed by 0 bases and J by 8 bases, leaving 8 bases between them. The CDR3 runs 13 residues. Germline V lookup: CDR1 PRHDT, CDR2 FYEKMQ (reference sequence). Written as DNA, the CDR3 is TGTGCCAGCAGCTTAGGGGCGGGTGACATTCAGTACTTC. Translation: CASSLGAGDIQYF.

With regard to this clonotype: A much larger clonotype is one base distant, so this may be a read error. V and J are TRBV20-1 and TRBJ1-6, with a tentative D call TRBD1 (6 bases). CDR1 DFQATT and CDR2 SNEGSKA come from the germline V gene (reference sequence). The CDR3 consists of 13 residues. This chain's CDR3 is CSANDRLGSPPHF. The CDR3 DNA reads TGCAGTGCTAACGACAGGTTGGGTTCACCCCCCCACTTT.

The rearrangement uses TRBV5-4 and TRBJ1-1, with D unresolved. The germline V gene has CDR1 SGHNT and CDR2 YYREEE (reference sequence). V lost 0 bases, J lost 0 bases, and 15 bases lay in between. CDR3 length equals 17 residues. CDR3 DNA: TGTGCCAGCAGCTTGGGAAGGCAAGGAATCTTGAACACTGAAGCTTTCTTT. Its translation: CASSLGRQGILNTEAFF.

The chain carries TRBV5-1 and TRBJ1-6; no clear D gene. Germline V lookup: CDR1 SGHRS, CDR2 YFSETQ. CDR3 length equals 15 residues. V was trimmed by 4 bases and J by 7 bases, leaving 15 bases between them. In DNA, the CDR3 is TGCGCCAGCAGCGAACCCCCGAATGAGAATTCACCCCTCCACTTT. This gives the protein CASSEPPNENSPLHF.

The rearrangement uses TRBV7-2 and TRBJ2-3; no firm D call. This CDR3 has 15 amino acids. Trimming took off 1 base at V and 4 bases at J, with 12 bases between the two ends. Germline assignment: CDR1 SGHTA and CDR2 FQGNSA. CDR3 region: CASSLEASQSDTQYF. In DNA, the CDR3 is TGTGCCAGCAGCTTAGAGGCATCGCAGTCAGATACGCAGTATTTT.

The table lists this clonotype with a few counts. The CDR3 DNA reads as TGTGCCAGCAGCTTAATTGGGCGGGGACCCACAGATACGCAGTATTTT. This codes for CASSLIGRGPTDTQYF. This chain joins TRBV7-9 and TRBJ2-3; D possibly corresponds to TRBD2 (6 bases). Trimming stripped 2 bases from V and 2 bases from J, with 14 bases between. The CDR3 extends over 16 amino acids. The germline CDR1 and CDR2 sequences are SEHNR and FQNEAQ (reference sequence).

In its sample, this clonotype was seen many times. Germline is not matched at one junction end, which may reflect a read error. V is TRBV12-3 or TRBV12-4 and J is TRBJ2-1; 7 bases map to TRBD1. The CDR3 sequence is 15 residues long. The chain's CDR3 is CASSQGDTSSNEQFF. CDR3 DNA: TGTGCCAGCAGCCAGGGGGACACCTCCTCCAATGAGCAGTTCTTC.